The TCR beta chain described here comes from a study of blood T cell repertoires in COVID-19. Turning to the study itself: Samples representing acute and convalescent COVID-19 were sourced from the United States, Italy and Spain.

Clones were read by immunoSEQ multiplex PCR, and TCRdb kept only the in-frame ones, dropping some. Here the sample spans roughly 150,000 clones, about 86% being singletons. This clone has a handful of counts. Trimming stripped 6 bases from V and 5 bases from J, with 6 bases between. The CDR3 length is 11 residues. The V gene's germline CDR1 is KGHSH and CDR2 LQKENI. The chain uses TRBV18 and TRBJ2-3; unclear D gene. The material sequenced was peripheral blood. This receptor was taken from a woman aged 70-85 years who had recovered from COVID-19. The CDR3 nucleotides read TGTGCCAGCTCGGCTGAAGATACGCAGTATTTT. This translates into CASSAEDTQYF.